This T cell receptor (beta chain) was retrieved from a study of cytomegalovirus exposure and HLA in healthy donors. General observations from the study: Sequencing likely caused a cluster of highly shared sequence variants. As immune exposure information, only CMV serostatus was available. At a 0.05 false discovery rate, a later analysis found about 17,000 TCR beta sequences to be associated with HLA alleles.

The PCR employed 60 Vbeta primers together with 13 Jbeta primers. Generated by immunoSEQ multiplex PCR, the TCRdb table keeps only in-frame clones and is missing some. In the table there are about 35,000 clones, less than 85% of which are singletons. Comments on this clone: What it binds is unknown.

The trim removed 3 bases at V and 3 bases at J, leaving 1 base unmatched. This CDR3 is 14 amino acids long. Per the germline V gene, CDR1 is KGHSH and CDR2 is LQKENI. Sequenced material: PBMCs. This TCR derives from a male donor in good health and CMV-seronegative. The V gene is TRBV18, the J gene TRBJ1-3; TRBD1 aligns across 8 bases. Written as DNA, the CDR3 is TGTGCCAGCTCACCGGACAGGGTTGGAAACACCATATATTTT. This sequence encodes CASSPDRVGNTIYF. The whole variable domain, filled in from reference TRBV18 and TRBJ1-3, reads NAGVMQNPRHLVRRRGQEARLRCSPMKGHSHVYWYRQLPEEGLKFMVYLQKENIIDESGMPKERFSAEFPKEGPSILRIQQVVRGDSAAYFCASSPDRVGNTIYFGEGSWLTVV.